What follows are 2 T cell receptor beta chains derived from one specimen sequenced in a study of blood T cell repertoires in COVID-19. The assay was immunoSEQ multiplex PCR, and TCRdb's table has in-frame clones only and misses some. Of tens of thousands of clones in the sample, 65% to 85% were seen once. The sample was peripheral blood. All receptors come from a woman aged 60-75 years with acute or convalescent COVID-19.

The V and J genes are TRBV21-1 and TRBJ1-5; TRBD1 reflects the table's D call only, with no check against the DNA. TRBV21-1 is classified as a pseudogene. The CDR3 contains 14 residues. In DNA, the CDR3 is TGTGCCATGGGGGCAGGGCCAGCAAAGGGGCCCCAGCATTTT. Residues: CAMGAGPAKGPQHF.

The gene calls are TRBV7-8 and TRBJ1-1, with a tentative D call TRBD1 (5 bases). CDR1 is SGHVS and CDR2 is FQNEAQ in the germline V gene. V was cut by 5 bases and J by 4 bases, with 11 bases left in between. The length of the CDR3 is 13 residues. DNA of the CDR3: TGTGCCAGCAGCCCTCAGGGTAGCACTGAAGCTTTCTTT. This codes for CASSPQGSTEAFF.